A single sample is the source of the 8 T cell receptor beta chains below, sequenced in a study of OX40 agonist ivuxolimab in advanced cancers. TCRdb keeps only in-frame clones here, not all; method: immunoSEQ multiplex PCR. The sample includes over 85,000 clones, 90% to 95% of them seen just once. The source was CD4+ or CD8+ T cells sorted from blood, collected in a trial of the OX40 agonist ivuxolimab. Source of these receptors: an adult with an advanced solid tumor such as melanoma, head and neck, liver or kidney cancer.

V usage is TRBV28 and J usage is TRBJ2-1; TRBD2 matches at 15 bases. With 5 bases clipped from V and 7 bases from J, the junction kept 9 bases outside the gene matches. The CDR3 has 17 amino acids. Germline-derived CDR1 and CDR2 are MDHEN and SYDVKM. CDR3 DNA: TGTGCCAGCAGTGCTTGGACTAGCGGGAGGGCCGGTAATGAGCAGTTCTTC. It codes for CASSAWTSGRAGNEQFF. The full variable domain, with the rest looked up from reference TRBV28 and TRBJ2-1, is DVKVTQSSRYLVKRTGEKVFLECVQDMDHENMFWYRQDPGLGLRLIYFSYDVKMKEKGDIPEGYSVSREKKERFSLILESASTNQTSMYLCASSAWTSGRAGNEQFFGPGTRLTVL.

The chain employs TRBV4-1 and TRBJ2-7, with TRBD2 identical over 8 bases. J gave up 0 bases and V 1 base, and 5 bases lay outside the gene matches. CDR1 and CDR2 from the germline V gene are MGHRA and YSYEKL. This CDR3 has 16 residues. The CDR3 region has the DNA TGCGCCAGCAGCCAAGTTCCCGGGAGGGCCTCCTACGAGCAGTACTTC. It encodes CASSQVPGRASYEQYF.

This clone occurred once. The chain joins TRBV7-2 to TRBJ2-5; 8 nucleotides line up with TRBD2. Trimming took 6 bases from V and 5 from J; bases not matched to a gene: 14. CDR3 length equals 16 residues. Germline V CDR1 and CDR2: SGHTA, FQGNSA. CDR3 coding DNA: TGTGCCAGCAGGGGCCCCGGAAGCGGGAGATGGGAGACCCAGTACTTC. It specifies CASRGPGSGRWETQYF.

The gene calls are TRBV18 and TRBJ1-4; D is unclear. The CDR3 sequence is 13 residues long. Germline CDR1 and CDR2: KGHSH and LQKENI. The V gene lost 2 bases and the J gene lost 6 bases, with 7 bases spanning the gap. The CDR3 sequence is CASSPNGYEKLFF. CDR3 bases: TGTGCCAGCTCACCAAACGGGTATGAAAAACTGTTTTTT.

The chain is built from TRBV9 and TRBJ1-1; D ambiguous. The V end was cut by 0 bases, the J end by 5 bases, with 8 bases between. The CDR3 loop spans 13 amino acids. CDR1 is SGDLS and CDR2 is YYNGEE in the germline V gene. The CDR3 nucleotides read TGTGCCAGCAGCGTAGGAGGAGATACTGAAGCTTTCTTT. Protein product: CASSVGGDTEAFF. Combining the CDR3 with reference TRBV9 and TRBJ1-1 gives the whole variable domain DSGVTQTPKHLITATGQRVTLRCSPRSGDLSVYWYQQSLDQGLQFLIQYYNGEERAKGNILERFSAQQFPDLHSELNLSSLELGDSALYFCASSVGGDTEAFFGQGTRLTVV.

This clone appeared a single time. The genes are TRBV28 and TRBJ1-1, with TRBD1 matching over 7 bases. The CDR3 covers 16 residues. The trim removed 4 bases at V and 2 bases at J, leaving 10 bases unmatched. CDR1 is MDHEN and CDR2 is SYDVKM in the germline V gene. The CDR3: CASSSGTTGINTEAFF. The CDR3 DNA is TGTGCCAGCAGTTCCGGAACGACAGGGATTAACACTGAAGCTTTCTTT.

This CDR3 is CASSSAGTGLRTF. In DNA, the CDR3 is TGTGCCAGCAGTTCAGCCGGGACAGGTCTGAGGACCTTC. The rearrangement uses TRBV28 and TRBJ1-2; 8 bases align to TRBD1. CDR3 length: 13 residues. Germline CDR1 and CDR2: MDHEN and SYDVKM. With V trimmed by 4 bases and J by 14 bases, 12 bases remained unmatched.

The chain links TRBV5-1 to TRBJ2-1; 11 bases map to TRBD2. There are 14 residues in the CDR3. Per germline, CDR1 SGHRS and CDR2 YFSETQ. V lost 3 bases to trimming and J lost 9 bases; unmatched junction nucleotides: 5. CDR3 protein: CASSSLAGEGEQFF. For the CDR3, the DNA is TGCGCCAGCAGCTCACTAGCGGGAGAAGGTGAGCAGTTCTTC.